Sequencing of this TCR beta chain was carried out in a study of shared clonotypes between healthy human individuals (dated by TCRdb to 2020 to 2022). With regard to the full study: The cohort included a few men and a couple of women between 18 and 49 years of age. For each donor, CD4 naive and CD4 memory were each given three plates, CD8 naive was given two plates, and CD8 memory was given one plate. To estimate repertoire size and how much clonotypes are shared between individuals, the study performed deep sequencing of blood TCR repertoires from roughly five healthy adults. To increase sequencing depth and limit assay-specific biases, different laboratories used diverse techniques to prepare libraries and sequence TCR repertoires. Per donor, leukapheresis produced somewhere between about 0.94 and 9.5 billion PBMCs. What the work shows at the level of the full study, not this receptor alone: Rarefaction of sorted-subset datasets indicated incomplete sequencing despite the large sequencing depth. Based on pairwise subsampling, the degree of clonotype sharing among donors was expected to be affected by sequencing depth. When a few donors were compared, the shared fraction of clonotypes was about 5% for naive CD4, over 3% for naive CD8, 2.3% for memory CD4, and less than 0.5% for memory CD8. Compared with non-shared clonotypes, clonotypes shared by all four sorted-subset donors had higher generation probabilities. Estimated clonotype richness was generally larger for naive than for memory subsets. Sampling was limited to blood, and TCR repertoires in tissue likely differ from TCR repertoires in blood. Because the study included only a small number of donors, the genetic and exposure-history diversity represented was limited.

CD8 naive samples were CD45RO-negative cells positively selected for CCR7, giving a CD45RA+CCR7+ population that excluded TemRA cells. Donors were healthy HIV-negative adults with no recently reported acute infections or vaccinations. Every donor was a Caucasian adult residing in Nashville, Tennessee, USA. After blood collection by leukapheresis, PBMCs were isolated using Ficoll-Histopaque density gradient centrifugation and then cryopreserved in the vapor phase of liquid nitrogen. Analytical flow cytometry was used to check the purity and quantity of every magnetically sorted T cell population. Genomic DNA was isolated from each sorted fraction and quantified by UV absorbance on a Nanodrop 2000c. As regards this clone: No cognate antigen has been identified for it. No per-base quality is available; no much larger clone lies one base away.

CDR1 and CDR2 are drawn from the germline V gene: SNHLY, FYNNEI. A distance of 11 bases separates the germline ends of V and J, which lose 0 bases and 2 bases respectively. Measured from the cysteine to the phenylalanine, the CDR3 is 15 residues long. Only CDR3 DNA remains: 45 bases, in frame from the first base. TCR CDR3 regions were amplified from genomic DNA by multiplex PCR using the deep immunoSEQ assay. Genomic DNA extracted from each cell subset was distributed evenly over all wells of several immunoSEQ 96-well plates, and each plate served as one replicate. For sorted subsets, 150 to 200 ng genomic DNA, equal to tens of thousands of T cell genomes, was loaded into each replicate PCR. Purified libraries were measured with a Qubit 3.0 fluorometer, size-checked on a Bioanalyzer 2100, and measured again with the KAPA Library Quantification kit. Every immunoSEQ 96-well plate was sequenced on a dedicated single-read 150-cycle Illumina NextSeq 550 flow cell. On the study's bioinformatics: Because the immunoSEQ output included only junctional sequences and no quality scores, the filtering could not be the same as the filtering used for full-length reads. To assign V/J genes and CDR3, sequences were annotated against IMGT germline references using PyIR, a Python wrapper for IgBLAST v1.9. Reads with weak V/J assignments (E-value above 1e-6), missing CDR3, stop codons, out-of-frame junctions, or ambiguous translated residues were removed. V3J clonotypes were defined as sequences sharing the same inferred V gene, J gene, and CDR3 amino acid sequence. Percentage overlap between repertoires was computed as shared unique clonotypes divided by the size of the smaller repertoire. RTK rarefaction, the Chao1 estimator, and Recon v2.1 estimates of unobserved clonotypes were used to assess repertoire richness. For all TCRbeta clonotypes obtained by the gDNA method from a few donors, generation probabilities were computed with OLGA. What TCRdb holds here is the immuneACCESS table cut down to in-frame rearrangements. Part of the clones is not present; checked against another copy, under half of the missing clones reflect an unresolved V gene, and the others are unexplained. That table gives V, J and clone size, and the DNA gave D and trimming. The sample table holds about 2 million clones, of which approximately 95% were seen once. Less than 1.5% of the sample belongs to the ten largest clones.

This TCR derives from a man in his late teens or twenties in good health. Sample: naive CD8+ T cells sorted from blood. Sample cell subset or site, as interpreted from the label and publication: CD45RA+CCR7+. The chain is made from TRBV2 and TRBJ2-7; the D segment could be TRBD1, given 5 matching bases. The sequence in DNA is TGTGCCAGCAGTGAAGCGGCAGGGATTACCTACGAGCAGTACTTC. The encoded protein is CASSEAAGITYEQYF. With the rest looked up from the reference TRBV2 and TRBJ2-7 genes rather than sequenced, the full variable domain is EPEVTQTPSHQVTQMGQEVILRCVPISNHLYFYWYRQILGQKVEFLVSFYNNEISEKSEIFDDQFSVERPDGSNFTLKIRSTKLEDSAMYFCASSEAAGITYEQYFGPGTRLTVT.